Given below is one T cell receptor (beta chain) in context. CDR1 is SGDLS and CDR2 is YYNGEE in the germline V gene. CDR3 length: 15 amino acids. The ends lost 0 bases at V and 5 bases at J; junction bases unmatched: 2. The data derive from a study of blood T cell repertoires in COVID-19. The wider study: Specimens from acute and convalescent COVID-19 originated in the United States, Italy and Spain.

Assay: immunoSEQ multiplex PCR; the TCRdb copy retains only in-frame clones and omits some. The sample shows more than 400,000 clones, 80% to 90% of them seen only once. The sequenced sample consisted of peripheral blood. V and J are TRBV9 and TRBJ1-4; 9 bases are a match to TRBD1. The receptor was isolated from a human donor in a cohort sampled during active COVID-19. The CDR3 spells CASSVDGTGNEKLFF. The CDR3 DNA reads TGTGCCAGCAGCGTAGACGGGACAGGGAATGAAAAACTGTTTTTT. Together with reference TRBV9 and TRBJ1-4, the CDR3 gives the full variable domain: DSGVTQTPKHLITATGQRVTLRCSPRSGDLSVYWYQQSLDQGLQFLIQYYNGEERAKGNILERFSAQQFPDLHSELNLSSLELGDSALYFCASSVDGTGNEKLFFGSGTQLSVL.